This T cell receptor beta chain was found in a study of early T cells in non-severe SARS-CoV-2 infection. V lost 2 bases to trimming and J lost 3 bases, with 8 bases between them. This CDR3 contains 14 residues. TCRdb reprocessed the 5' RACE reads via MiXCR and lists one record per CDR3 protein. The table lists about 40,000 distinct CDR3 sequences, 7.9% of them singletons. The genes are TRBV12-3 or TRBV12-4 and TRBJ1-5; the D is unclear. The input for sequencing was whole blood, taken at baseline. This sequence was found in an adult who was a healthcare worker with PCR-confirmed SARS-CoV-2 infection or an uninfected control (not recorded which). The CDR3 DNA sequence: TGTGCCAGCAGTTTAAATCAGAACAATCAGCCCCAGCATTTT. The encoded protein is CASSLNQNNQPQHF.